This record concerns one T cell receptor beta chain sequence. Its antigen is still unknown. The data originate from a study of T cell responses to AZD1222 COVID-19 vaccine. CDR1 is MNHEY and CDR2 is SVGAGI in the germline V gene. The V end lost 6 bases, the J end lost 3 bases, and 15 bases lay between the germline ends. CDR3 length: 15 residues. Study-level points and caveats: Breadth and depth of Spike-specific TCRs rose after two AZD1222 doses.

Assay used: immunoSEQ multiplex PCR; TCRdb lists only in-frame clones, some missing. Of 150,000 to 190,000 clones detected, 85% to 90% appear once; the ten largest clones hold just over 9%. The material was peripheral blood, obtained 28 days after the second AZD1222 dose. This rearrangement joins TRBV6-5 to TRBJ1-5; TRBD1 is a possible D gene (5 bases). This receptor was identified in an adult who received the AZD1222 COVID-19 vaccine. This CDR3 is CASSVAGGINQPQHF. In DNA, the CDR3 is TGTGCCAGCAGCGTCGCGGGGGGTATCAATCAGCCCCAGCATTTT.